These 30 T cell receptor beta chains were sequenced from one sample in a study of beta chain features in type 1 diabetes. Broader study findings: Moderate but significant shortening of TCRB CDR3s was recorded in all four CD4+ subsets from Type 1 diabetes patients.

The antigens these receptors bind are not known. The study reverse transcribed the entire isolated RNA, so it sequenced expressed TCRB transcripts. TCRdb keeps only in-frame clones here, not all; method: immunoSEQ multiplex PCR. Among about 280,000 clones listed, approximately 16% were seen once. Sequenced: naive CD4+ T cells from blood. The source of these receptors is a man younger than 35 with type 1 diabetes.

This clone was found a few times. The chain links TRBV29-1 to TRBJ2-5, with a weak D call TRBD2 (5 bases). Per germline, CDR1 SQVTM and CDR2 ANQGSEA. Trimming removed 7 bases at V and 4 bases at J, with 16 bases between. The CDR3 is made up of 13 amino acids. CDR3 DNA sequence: TGCAGCGGGGTTTTCCGGGAAATAGAGACCCAGTACTTC. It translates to CSGVFREIETQYF.

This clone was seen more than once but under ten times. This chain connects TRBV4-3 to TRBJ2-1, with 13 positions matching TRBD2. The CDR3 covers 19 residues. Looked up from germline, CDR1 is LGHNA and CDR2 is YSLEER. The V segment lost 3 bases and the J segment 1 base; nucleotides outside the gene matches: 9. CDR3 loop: CASSHSGTSGGGSYNEQFF. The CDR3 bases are TGCGCCAGCAGCCATAGCGGTACTAGCGGGGGGGGGTCCTACAATGAGCAGTTCTTC.

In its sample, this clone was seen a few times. In DNA form, the CDR3 reads TGTGCCAACCTACTATGGCGGGACGGCTCAGATACGCAGTATTTT. Amino acids: CANLLWRDGSDTQYF. The gene calls are TRBV7-9 and TRBJ2-3; possible D gene TRBD2, 6 bases. Trimming removed 10 bases from V and 4 bases from J, with 21 bases in between. CDR1 is SEHNR, CDR2 FQNEAQ, per germline (reference sequence). The CDR3 consists of 15 residues.

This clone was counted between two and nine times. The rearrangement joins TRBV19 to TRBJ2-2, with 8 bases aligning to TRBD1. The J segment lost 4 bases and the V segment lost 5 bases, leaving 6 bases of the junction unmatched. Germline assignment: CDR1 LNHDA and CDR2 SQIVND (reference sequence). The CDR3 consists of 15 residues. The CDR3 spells CASSVRGPGTGELFF. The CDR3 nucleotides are TGTGCCAGTAGTGTCAGGGGGCCCGGCACCGGGGAGCTGTTTTTT.

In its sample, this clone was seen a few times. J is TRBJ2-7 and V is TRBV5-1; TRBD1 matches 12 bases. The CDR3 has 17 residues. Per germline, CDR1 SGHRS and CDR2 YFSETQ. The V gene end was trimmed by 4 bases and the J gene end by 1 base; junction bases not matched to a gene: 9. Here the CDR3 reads CASSRDRGLESSYEQYF. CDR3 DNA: TGCGCCAGCAGCCGGGACAGGGGGCTTGAGTCGTCCTACGAGCAGTACTTC.

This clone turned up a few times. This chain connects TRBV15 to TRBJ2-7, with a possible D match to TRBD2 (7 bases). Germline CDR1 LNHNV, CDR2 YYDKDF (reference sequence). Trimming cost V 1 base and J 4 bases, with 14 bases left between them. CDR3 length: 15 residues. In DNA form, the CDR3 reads TGTGCCACCAGCAGAGCCGACAAGGGGGGGTACGAGCAGTACTTC. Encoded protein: CATSRADKGGYEQYF.

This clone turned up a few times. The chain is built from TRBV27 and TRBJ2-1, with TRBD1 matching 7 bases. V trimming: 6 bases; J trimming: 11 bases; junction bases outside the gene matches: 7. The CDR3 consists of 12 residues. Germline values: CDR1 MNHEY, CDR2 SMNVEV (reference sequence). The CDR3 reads CASRLKDRQQFF. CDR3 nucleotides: TGTGCCAGCAGACTAAAGGACAGGCAGCAGTTCTTC.

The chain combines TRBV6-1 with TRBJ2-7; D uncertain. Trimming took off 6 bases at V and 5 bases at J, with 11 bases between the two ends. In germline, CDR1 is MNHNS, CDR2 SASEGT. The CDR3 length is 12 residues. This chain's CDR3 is CASSLVRNEQYF. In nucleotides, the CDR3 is TGTGCCAGCAGCCTCGTGAGGAACGAGCAGTACTTC.

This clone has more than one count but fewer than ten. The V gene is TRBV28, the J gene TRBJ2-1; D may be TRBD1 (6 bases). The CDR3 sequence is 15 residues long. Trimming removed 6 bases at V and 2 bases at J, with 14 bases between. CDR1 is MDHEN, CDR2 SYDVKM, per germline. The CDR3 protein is CASSLRTAAYNEQFF. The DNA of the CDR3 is TGTGCCAGCAGCTTAAGGACAGCTGCCTACAATGAGCAGTTCTTC.

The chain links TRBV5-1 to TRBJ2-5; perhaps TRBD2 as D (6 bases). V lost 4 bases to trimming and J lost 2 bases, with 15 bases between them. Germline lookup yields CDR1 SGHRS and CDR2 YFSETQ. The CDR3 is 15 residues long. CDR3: CASSLGTPAQETQYF. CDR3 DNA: TGCGCCAGCAGCCTCGGGACTCCAGCGCAAGAGACCCAGTACTTC.

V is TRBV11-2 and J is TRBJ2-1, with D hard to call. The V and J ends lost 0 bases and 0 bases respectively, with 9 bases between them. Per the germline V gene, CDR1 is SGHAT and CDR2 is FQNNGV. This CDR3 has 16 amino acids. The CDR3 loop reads CASSLELRSSYNEQFF. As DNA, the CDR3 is TGTGCCAGCAGCTTAGAACTAAGGAGCTCCTACAATGAGCAGTTCTTC.

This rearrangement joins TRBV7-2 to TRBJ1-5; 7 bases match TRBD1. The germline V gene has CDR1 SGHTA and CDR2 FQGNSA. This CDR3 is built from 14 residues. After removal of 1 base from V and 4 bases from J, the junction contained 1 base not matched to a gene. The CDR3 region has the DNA TGTGCCAGCAGCTTAGGACAGGGAAATCAGCCCCAGCATTTT. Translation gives CASSLGQGNQPQHF.

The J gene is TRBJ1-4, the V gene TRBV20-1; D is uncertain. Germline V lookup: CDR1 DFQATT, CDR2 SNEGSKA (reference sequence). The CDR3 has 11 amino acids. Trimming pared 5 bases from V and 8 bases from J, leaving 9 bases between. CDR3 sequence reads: CSAPRGEKLFF. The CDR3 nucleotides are TGCAGTGCTCCGCGCGGGGAAAAACTGTTTTTT.

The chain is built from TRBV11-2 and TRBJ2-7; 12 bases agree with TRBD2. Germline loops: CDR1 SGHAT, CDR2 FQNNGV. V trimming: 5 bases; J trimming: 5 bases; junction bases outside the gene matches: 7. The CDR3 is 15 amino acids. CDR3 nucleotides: TGTGCCAGCAGCCTCCGACTAGCGGGGGACGACGAGCAGTACTTC. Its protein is CASSLRLAGDDEQYF.

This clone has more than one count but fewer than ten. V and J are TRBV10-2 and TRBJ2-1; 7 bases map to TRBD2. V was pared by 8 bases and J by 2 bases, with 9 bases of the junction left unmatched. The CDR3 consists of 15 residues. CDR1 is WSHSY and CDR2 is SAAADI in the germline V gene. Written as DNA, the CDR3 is TGCGCCAGCTCGTTTAGGACTAGTACCTACAATGAGCAGTTCTTC. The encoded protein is CASSFRTSTYNEQFF.

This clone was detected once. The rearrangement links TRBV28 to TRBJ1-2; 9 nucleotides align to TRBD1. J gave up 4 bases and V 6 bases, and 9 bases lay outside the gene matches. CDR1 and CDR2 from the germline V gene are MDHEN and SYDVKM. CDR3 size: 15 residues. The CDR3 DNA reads TGTGCCAGCAGGATCTACAGGGGGCAGGGCTATGGCTACACCTTC. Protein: CASRIYRGQGYGYTF.

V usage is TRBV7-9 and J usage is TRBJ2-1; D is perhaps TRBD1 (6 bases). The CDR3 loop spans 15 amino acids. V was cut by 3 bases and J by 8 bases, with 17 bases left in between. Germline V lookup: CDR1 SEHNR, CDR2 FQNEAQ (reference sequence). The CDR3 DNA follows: TGTGCCAGCAGCTTCGGGGCTATGGGGGCCGATGAGCAGTTCTTC. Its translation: CASSFGAMGADEQFF.

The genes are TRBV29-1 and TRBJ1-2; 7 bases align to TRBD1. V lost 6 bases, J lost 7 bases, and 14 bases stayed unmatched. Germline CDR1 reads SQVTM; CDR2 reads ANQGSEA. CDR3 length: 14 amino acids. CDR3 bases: TGCAGCGTCCAACCACTAAGGGGGCGGGTTGGCTACACCTTC. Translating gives CSVQPLRGRVGYTF.

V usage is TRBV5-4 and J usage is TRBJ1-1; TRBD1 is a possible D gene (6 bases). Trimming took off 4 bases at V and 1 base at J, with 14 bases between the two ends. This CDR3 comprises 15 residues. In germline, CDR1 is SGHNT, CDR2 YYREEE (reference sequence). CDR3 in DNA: TGTGCCAGCAGCGTACTACAGGGACCGAACACTGAAGCTTTCTTT. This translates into CASSVLQGPNTEAFF.

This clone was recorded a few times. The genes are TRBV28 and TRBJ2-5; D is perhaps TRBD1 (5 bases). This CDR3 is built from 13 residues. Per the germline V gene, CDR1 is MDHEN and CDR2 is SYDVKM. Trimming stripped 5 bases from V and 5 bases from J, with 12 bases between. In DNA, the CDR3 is TGTGCCAGCAGTCCTCAGGGCTGGGAGACCCAGTACTTC. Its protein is CASSPQGWETQYF. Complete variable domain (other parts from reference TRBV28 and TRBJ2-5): DVKVTQSSRYLVKRTGEKVFLECVQDMDHENMFWYRQDPGLGLRLIYFSYDVKMKEKGDIPEGYSVSREKKERFSLILESASTNQTSMYLCASSPQGWETQYFGPGTRLLVL.

The CDR3 sequence is CSSKGLAANEQFF. CDR3 in DNA: TGCAGCTCTAAGGGACTAGCGGCCAATGAGCAGTTCTTC. The chain has TRBV29-1 and TRBJ2-1; 11 bases fit TRBD2. Per germline, CDR1 SQVTM and CDR2 ANQGSEA. With 8 bases clipped from V and 6 bases from J, the junction kept 6 bases outside the gene matches. The CDR3 contains 13 residues.

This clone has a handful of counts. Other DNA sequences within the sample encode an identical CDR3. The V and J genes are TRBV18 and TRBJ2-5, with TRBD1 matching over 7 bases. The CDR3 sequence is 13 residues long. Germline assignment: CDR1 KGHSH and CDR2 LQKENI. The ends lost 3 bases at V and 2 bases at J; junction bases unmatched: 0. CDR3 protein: CASSPTGQETQYF. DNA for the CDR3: TGTGCCAGCTCACCGACAGGGCAAGAGACCCAGTACTTC.

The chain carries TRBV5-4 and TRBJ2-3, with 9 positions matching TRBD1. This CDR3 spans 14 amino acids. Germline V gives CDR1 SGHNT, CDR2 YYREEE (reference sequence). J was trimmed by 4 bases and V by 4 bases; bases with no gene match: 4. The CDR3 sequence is CASSAYRGPDTQYF. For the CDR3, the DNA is TGTGCCAGCAGCGCATACAGGGGGCCAGATACGCAGTATTTT.

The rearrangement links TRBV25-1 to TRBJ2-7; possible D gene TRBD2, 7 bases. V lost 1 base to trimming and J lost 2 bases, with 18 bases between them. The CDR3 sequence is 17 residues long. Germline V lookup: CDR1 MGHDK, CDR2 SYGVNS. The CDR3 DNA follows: TGTGCCAGCAGTGAATCTGGAGGGGGGGTCTTTCCCTACGAGCAGTACTTC. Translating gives CASSESGGGVFPYEQYF.

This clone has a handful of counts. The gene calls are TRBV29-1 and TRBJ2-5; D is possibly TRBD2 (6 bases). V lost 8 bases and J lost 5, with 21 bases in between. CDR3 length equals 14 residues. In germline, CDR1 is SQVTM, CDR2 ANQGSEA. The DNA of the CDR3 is TGCAGCATCGGAGGGGTGGTTAGATGGGAGACCCAGTACTTC. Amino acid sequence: CSIGGVVRWETQYF.

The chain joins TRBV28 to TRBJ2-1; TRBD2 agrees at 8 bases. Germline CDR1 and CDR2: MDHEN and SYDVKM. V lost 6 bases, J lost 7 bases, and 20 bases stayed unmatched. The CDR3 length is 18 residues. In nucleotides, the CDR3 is TGTGCCAGCAGCCCCTTAGGGTTCCGAGCGGGAGCTTCGAATGAGCAGTTCTTC. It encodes CASSPLGFRAGASNEQFF.

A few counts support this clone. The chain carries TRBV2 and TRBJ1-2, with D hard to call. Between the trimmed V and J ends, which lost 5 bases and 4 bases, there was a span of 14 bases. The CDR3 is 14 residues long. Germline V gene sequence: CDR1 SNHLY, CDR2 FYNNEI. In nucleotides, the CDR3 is TGTGCCAGCAGTCCTGAGGGTGGTGGCTATGGCTACACCTTC. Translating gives CASSPEGGGYGYTF.

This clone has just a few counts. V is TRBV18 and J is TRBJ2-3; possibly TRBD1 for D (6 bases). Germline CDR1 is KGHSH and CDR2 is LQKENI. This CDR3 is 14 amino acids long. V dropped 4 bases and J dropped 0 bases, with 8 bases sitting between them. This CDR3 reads CASSHRDSTDTQYF. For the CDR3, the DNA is TGTGCCAGCTCACACAGGGACAGCACAGATACGCAGTATTTT.

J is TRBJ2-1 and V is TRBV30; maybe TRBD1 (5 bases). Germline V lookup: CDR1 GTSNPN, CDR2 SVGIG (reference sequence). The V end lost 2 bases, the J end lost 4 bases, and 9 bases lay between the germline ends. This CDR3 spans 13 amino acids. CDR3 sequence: CAWSTGVYNEQFF. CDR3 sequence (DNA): TGTGCCTGGAGTACAGGAGTTTACAATGAGCAGTTCTTC.

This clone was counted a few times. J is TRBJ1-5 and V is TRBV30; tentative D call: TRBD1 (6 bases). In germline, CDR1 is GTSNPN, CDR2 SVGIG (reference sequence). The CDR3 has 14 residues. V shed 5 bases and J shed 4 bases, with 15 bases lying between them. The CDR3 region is CAWGRGHGNQPQHF. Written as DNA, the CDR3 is TGTGCCTGGGGTAGGGGACACGGGAATCAGCCCCAGCATTTT.